The clone carrying this T cell receptor beta chain was recorded once. As yet, its antigen is unknown. The data originate from a study of T cell repertoires in cytomegalovirus infection. Study information: It can be stated that public TCR beta signatures indicated CMV infection as well as a matching HLA type. Broader study findings: Dominant in the ex vivo response were TCR beta clonotypes restricted by HLA-C and specific for CMV.

TCRdb analysed the reads with MiXCR anew, one entry per CDR3 protein. The table lists about 83,000 distinct CDR3 sequences, 24% of them singletons. Sequenced material: CD8+ T cells from cultured PBMCs, taken from culture after CMV antigen stimulation. The TCR was taken from a human donor in good health (CMV status not recorded). Some clones in this sample may be carry-over from other donors' samples.

The CDR3 region has the DNA TGTGCCAGCAGTGTCGGACAGTTTACTTACGAGCAGTACTTC. Protein sequence: CASSVGQFTYEQYF. The chain is built from TRBV27 and TRBJ2-7; D perhaps matches TRBD1 (6 bases). V lost 5 bases to trimming and J lost 4 bases, with 15 bases between them. CDR3 length: 14 residues. Germline loops: CDR1 MNHEY, CDR2 SMNVEV (reference sequence).